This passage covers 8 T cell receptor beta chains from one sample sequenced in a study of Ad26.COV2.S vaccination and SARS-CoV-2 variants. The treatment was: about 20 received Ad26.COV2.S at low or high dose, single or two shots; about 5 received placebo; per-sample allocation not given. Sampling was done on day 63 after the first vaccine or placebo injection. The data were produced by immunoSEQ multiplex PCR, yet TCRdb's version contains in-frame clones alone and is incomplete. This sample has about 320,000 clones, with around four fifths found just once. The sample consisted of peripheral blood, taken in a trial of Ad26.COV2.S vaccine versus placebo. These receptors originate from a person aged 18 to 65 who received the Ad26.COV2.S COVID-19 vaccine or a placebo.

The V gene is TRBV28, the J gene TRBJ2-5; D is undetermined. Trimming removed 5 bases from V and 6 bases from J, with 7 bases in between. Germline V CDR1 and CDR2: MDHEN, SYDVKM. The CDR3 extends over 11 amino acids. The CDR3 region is CASSLRQTQYF. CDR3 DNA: TGTGCCAGCAGTCTGAGGCAGACCCAGTACTTC.

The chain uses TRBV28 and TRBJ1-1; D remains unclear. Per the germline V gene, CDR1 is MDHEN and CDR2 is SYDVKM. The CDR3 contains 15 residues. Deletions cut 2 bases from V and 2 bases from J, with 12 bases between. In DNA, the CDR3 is TGTGCCAGCAGTTTAGAGGGAGATTTAAACACTGAAGCTTTCTTT. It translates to CASSLEGDLNTEAFF.

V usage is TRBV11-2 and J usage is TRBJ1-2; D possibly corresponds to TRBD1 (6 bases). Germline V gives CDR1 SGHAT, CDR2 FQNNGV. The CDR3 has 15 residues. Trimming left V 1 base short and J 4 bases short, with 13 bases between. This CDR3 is CASSLAARTVYGYTF. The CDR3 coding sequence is TGTGCCAGCAGCTTAGCTGCCCGGACAGTCTATGGCTACACCTTC.

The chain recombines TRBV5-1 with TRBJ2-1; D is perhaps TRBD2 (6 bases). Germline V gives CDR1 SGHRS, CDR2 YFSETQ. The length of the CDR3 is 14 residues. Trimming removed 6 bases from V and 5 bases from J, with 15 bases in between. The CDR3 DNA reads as TGCGCCAGCACAGGTCTAGCGAGAGACAATGAGCAGTTCTTC. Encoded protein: CASTGLARDNEQFF.

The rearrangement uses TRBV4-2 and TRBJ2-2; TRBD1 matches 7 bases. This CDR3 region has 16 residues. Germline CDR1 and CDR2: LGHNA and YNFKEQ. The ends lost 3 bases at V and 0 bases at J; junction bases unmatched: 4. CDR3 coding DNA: TGTGCCAGCAGCCAGTTGGGACAGACGAACACCGGGGAGCTGTTTTTT. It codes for CASSQLGQTNTGELFF.

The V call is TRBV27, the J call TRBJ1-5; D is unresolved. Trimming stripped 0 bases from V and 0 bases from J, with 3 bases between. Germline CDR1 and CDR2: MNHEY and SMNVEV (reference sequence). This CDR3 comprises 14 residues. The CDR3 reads CASSLSGSNQPQHF. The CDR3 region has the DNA TGTGCCAGCAGTTTATCGGGTAGCAATCAGCCCCAGCATTTT.

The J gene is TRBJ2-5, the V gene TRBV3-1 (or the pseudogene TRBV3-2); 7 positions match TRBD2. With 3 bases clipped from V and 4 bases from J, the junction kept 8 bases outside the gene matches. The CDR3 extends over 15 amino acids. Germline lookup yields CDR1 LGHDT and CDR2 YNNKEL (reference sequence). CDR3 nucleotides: TGTGCCAGCAGCCAGGGGGGGGAAGCAAGAGAGACCCAGTACTTC. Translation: CASSQGGEARETQYF.

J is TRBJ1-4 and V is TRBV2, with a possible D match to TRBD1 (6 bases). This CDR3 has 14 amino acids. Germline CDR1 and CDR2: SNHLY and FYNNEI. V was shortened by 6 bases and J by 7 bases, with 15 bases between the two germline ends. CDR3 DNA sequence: TGTGCCAGCAGCACAGGGCTTGGGATTGAAAAACTGTTTTTT. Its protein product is CASSTGLGIEKLFF.